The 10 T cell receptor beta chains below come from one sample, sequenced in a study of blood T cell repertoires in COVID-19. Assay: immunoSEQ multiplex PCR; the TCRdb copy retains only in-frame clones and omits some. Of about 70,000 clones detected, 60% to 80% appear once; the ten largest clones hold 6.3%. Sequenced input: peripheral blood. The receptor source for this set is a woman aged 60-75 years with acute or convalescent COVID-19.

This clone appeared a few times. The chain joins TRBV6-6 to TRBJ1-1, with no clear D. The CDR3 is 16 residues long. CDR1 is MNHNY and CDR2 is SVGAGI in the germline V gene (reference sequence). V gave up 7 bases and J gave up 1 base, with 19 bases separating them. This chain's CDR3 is CASTNKFMTKNTEAFF. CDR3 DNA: TGTGCCAGCACCAATAAATTCATGACTAAGAACACTGAAGCTTTCTTT.

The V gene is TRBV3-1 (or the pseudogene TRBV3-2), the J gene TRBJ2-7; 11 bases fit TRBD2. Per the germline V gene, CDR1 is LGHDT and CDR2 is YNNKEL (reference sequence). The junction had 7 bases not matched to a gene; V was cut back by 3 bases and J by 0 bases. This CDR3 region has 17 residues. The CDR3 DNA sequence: TGTGCCAGCAGCCATCGACTAGCGGGGAGATCCTCCTACGAGCAGTACTTC. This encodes CASSHRLAGRSSYEQYF.

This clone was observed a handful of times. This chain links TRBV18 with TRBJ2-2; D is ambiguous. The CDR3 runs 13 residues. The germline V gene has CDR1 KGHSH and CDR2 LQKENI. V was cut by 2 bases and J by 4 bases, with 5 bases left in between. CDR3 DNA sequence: TGTGCCAGCTCACCATCGGTCACCGGGGAGCTGTTTTTT. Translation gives CASSPSVTGELFF.

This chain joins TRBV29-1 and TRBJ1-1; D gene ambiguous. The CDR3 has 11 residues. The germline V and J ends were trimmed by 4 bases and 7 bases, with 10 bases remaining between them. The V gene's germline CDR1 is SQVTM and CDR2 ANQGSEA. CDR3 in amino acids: CSVALAGEAFF. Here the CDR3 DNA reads TGCAGCGTTGCACTCGCGGGTGAAGCTTTCTTT.

The CDR3 spells CASSQTLAGGPSDTQYF. CDR3 bases: TGTGCCAGCAGCCAAACCCTAGCGGGGGGGCCCTCAGATACGCAGTATTTT. The chain recombines TRBV3-1 (or the pseudogene TRBV3-2) with TRBJ2-3, with 12 bases that match TRBD2. Per the germline V gene, CDR1 is LGHDT and CDR2 is YNNKEL (reference sequence). The CDR3 is 17 residues long. The ends lost 2 bases at V and 4 bases at J; junction bases unmatched: 7.

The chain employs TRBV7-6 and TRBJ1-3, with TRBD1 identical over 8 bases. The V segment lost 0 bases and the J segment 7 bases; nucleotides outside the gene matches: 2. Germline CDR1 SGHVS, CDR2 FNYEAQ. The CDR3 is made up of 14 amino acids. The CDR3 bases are TGTGCCAGCAGCTTAGCGGCAGGGGGCAACACCATATATTTT. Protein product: CASSLAAGGNTIYF.

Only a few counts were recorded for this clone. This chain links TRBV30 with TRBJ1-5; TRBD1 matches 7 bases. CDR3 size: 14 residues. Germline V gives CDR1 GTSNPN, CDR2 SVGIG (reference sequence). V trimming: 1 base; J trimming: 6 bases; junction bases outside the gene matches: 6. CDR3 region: CAWSDVGGGQPQHF. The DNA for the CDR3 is TGTGCCTGGAGTGACGTAGGGGGCGGTCAGCCCCAGCATTTT. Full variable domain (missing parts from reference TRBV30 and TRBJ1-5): SQTIHQWPATLVQPVGSPLSLECTVEGTSNPNLYWYRQAAGRGLQLLFYSVGIGQISSEVPQNLSASRPQDRQFILSSKKLLLSDSGFYLCAWSDVGGGQPQHFGDGTRLSIL.

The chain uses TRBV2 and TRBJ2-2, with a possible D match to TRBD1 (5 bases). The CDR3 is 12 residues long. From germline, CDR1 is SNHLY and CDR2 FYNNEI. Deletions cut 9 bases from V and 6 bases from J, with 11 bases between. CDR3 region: CASLPGPGELFF. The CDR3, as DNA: TGTGCCAGTCTACCAGGGCCCGGGGAGCTGTTTTTT.

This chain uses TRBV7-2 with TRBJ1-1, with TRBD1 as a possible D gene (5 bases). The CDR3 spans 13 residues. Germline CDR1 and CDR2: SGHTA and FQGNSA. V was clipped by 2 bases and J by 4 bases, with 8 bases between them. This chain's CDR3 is CASSLQGGTEAFF. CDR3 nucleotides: TGTGCCAGCAGCTTACAGGGAGGCACTGAAGCTTTCTTT. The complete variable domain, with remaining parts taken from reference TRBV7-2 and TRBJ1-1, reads GAGVSQSPSNKVTEKGKDVELRCDPISGHTALYWYRQSLGQGLEFLIYFQGNSAPDKSGLPSDRFSAERTGGSVSTLTIQRTQQEDSAVYLCASSLQGGTEAFFGQGTRLTVV.

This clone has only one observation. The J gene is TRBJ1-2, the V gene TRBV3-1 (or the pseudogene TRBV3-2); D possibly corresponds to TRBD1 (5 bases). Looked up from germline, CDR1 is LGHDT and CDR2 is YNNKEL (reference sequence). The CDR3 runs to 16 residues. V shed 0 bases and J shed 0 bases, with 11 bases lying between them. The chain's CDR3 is CASSQEGGEPNYGYTF. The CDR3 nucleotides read TGTGCCAGCAGCCAAGAGGGAGGGGAACCTAACTATGGCTACACCTTC.